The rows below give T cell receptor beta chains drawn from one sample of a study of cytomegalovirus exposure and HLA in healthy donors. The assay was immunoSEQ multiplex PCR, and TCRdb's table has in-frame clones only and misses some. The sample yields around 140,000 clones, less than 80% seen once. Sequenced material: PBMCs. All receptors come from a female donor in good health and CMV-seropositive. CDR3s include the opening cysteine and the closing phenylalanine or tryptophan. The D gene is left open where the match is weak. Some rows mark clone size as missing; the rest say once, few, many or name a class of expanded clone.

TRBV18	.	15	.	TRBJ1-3	CASSPLDVSGNTIYF	TGTGCCAGCTCACCCCTAGACGTGTCAGGAAACACCATATATTTT
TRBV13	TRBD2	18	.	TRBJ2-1	CASSLAFLAGVSAYEQFF	TGTGCCAGCAGCTTAGCGTTCCTAGCGGGAGTAAGTGCTTATGAGCAGTTCTTC
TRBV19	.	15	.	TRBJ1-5	CASSIVRGGNQPQHF	TGTGCCAGTAGTATAGTAAGGGGTGGCAATCAGCCCCAGCATTTT
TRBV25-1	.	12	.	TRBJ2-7	CASSESVDSQYF	TGTGCCAGCAGTGAATCGGTGGACAGCCAGTACTTC
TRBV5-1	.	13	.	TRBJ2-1	CASSFTRNNEQFF	TGCGCCAGCAGCTTCACTAGAAACAATGAGCAGTTCTTC
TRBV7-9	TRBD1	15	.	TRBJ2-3	CASSFQAGGGDTQYF	TGTGCCAGCAGCTTCCAGGCAGGGGGTGGAGATACGCAGTATTTT
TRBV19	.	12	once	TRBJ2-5	CASSPQGRKQYF	TGTGCCAGTAGTCCACAGGGGAGGAAGCAGTACTTC
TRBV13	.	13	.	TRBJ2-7	CASSSQVSYEQYF	TGTGCCAGCAGCTCACAGGTTTCCTACGAGCAGTACTTC
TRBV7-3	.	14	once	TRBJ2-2	CASSSVLEGGELFF	TGTGCCAGCAGCTCCGTCCTTGAGGGCGGGGAGCTGTTTTTT
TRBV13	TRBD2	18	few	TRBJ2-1	CASSLGTLTSGKYNEQFF	TGTGCCAGCAGCTTAGGAACCCTGACTAGCGGGAAATACAATGAGCAGTTCTTC
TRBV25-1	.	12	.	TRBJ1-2	CASSEYSYGYTF	TGTGCCAGCAGTGAATATAGCTATGGCTACACCTTC
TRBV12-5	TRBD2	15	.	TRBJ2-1	CASGLPSGSMNEQFF	TGTGCTAGTGGTTTGCCTAGCGGGAGTATGAATGAGCAGTTCTTC
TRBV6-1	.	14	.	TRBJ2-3	CASSLAVNTDTQYF	TGTGCCAGCAGTTTAGCGGTAAACACAGATACGCAGTATTTT
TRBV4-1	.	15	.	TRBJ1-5	CASSLQPDRHQPQHF	TGCGCCAGCAGCCTACAGCCGGACAGACATCAGCCCCAGCATTTT
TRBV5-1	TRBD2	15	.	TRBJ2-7	CASSLAGGGTYEQYF	TGCGCCAGCAGCTTGGCTGGCGGGGGGACCTACGAGCAGTACTTC
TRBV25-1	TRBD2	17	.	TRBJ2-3	CASSETRAGGKTDTQYF	TGTGCCAGCAGTGAAACGCGGGCGGGGGGAAAAACAGATACGCAGTATTTT
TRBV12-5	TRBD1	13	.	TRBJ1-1	CASDKTGDTEAFF	TGTGCTAGTGACAAGACAGGGGACACTGAAGCTTTCTTT
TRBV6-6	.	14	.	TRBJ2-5	CASSLRTGLETQYF	TGTGCCAGCAGTTTGAGGACTGGGCTCGAGACCCAGTACTTC
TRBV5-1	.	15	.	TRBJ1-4	CASSLGLGRDEKLFF	TGCGCCAGCAGCTTGGGCCTGGGGAGGGATGAAAAACTGTTTTTT
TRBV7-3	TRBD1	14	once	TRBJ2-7	CASSPGTGAYEQYF	TGTGCCAGCAGTCCCGGGACAGGGGCCTACGAGCAGTACTTC
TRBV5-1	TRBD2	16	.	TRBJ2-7	CASSADGSGVSYEQYF	TGCGCCAGCAGCGCGGACGGTAGCGGGGTCTCCTACGAGCAGTACTTC
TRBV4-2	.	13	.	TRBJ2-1	CASSQELTKEQFF	TGTGCCAGCAGCCAAGAGTTGACAAAAGAGCAGTTCTTC
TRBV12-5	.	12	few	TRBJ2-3	CASGLDVNTQYF	TGTGCTAGTGGTTTGGATGTAAATACGCAGTATTTT
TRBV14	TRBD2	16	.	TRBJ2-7	CASSQAPQRGVYEQYF	TGTGCCAGCAGCCAGGCCCCCCAGCGGGGGGTTTACGAGCAGTACTTC
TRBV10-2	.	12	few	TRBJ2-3	CASQSGTDTQYF	TGCGCCAGCCAAAGCGGTACAGATACGCAGTATTTT
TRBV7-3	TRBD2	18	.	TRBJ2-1	CASSLIEAGTSAYNEQFF	TGTGCCAGCAGCTTAATCGAGGCCGGGACTAGTGCCTACAATGAGCAGTTCTTC
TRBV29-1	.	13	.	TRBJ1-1	CSVRTGMNTEAFF	TGCAGCGTTCGGACGGGAATGAACACTGAAGCTTTCTTT
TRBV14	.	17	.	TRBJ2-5	CASSHGERTVLAETQYF	TGTGCCAGCAGCCATGGCGAACGGACCGTCCTAGCGGAGACCCAGTACTTC
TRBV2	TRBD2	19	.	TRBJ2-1	CASSGISGTSGAYYNEQFF	TGTGCCAGCAGCGGGATAAGCGGGACTAGCGGGGCGTACTACAATGAGCAGTTCTTC
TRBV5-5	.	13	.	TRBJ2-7	CASSRRAMYEQYF	TGTGCCAGCAGCCGGAGGGCCATGTACGAGCAGTACTTC
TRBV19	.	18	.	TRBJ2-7	CASSKAFLGRGVIYEQYF	TGTGCCAGTAGTAAGGCTTTTCTCGGCAGGGGGGTGATTTACGAGCAGTACTTC
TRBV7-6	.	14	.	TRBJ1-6	CASSSQGKRSPLHF	TGTGCCAGCAGCTCCCAGGGAAAGCGTTCACCCCTCCACTTT
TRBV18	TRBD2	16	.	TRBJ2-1	CASAPGLAGSYNEQFF	TGTGCCAGCGCACCGGGACTAGCGGGTTCCTACAATGAGCAGTTCTTC
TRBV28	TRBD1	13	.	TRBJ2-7	CASSLRTGNEQYF	TGTGCCAGCAGCCTAAGGACAGGGAACGAGCAGTACTTC
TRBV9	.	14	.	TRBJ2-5	CASSPGLALETQYF	TGTGCCAGCAGCCCGGGACTGGCCCTAGAGACCCAGTACTTC
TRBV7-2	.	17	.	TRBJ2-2	CASSLVGLGVGTGELFF	TGTGCCAGCAGCTTAGTAGGGCTAGGGGTGGGCACCGGGGAGCTGTTTTTT
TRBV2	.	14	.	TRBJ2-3	CASSESGRGDTQYF	TGTGCCAGCAGTGAAAGTGGGAGGGGGGATACGCAGTATTTT
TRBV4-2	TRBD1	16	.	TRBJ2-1	CASSQELTGADNEQFF	TGTGCCAGCAGCCAAGAATTGACAGGGGCCGACAATGAGCAGTTCTTC
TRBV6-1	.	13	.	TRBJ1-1	CASSTDRRTEAFF	TGTGCCAGCAGCACAGACAGGAGGACTGAAGCTTTCTTT
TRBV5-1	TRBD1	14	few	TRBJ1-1	CASSTYRGDTEAFF	TGCGCCAGCAGCACCTACAGGGGGGACACTGAAGCTTTCTTT
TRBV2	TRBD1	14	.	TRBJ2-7	CASSSDRSSYEQYF	TGTGCCAGCAGTTCGGACAGGAGCTCCTACGAGCAGTACTTC
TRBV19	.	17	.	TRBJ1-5	CASSIAFMGGNNQPQHF	TGTGCCAGTAGTATTGCCTTCATGGGGGGAAACAATCAGCCCCAGCATTTT
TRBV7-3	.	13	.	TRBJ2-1	CASSLNSHNEQFF	TGTGCCAGCAGCTTAAATAGTCACAATGAGCAGTTCTTC